A single sample gave rise to the 32 T cell receptor beta chains below, sequenced in a study of OX40 agonist ivuxolimab in advanced cancers. This table comes from immunoSEQ multiplex PCR, and its TCRdb copy is limited to in-frame clones, with some not included. The data show about 50,000 clones, roughly 90% seen once. The source material was CD4+ or CD8+ T cells sorted from blood, sampled in a trial of the OX40 agonist ivuxolimab. The receptor source for this set is an adult with an advanced solid tumor such as melanoma, head and neck, liver or kidney cancer.

The rearrangement links TRBV28 to TRBJ2-4; no clear D gene. Germline V gene lookup returns CDR1 MDHEN and CDR2 SYDVKM. The CDR3 covers 12 residues. Trimming cost V 6 bases and J 8 bases, with 11 bases left between them. The CDR3 is CASSRSTDIQYF. The CDR3 DNA sequence: TGTGCCAGCAGCAGAAGCACAGACATTCAGTACTTC.

This rearrangement joins TRBV5-5 to TRBJ2-7; no clear D gene. The CDR3 contains 13 residues. Looked up from germline, CDR1 is SGHKS and CDR2 is YYEKEE (reference sequence). Trimming removed 1 base at V and 7 bases at J, with 12 bases between. CDR3 loop: CASSLSEGWEQYF. The CDR3 nucleotides read TGTGCCAGCAGCTTGAGCGAAGGGTGGGAGCAGTACTTC.

In this sample, this clone turned up once. This rearrangement joins TRBV4-3 to TRBJ2-7, with TRBD2 matching over 8 bases. The CDR3 is made up of 14 amino acids. Germline values: CDR1 LGHNA, CDR2 YSLEER. V was pared by 1 base and J by 3 bases, with 2 bases of the junction left unmatched. This CDR3 is CASSQAAGGYEQYF. The CDR3 region has the DNA TGCGCCAGCAGCCAAGCGGCGGGGGGCTACGAGCAGTACTTC.

The rearrangement uses TRBV7-2 and TRBJ1-3; D might be TRBD1 (5 bases). The V end was cut by 0 bases, the J end by 2 bases, with 11 bases between. The CDR3 loop spans 16 amino acids. The germline CDR1 and CDR2 sequences are SGHTA and FQGNSA. CDR3 DNA: TGTGCCAGCAGCTTAGCTGTGGGGGGTCCTGGAAACACCATATATTTT. Its translation is CASSLAVGGPGNTIYF.

V is TRBV6-5 and J is TRBJ1-2, with TRBD1 matching over 7 bases. The V segment lost 3 bases and the J segment 5 bases; nucleotides outside the gene matches: 3. Germline CDR1 and CDR2: MNHEY and SVGAGI. This CDR3 has 13 amino acids. The CDR3 here is CASSYQGGYGYTF. DNA for the CDR3: TGTGCCAGCAGTTATCAGGGGGGATATGGCTACACCTTC.

V and J are TRBV19 and TRBJ1-4; a possible D gene is TRBD1 (6 bases). Germline CDR1 and CDR2: LNHDA and SQIVND (reference sequence). The V gene lost 1 base and the J gene lost 8 bases, with 14 bases spanning the gap. This CDR3 is built from 15 residues. In DNA form, the CDR3 reads TGTGCCAGTAGTATAGGGGCCCGGACAGTCGAAAAACTGTTTTTT. Protein sequence: CASSIGARTVEKLFF.

This clone appeared a few times. This rearrangement joins TRBV6-1 to TRBJ2-6, with D uncertain. Trimming pared 1 base from V and 0 bases from J, leaving 4 bases between. The length of the CDR3 is 15 residues. Germline CDR1 is MNHNS and CDR2 is SASEGT. In DNA, the CDR3 is TGTGCCAGCAGTGAAGACATCTCTGGGGCCAACGTCCTGACTTTC. Translation: CASSEDISGANVLTF.

The V call is TRBV14, the J call TRBJ2-5; D may be TRBD2 (5 bases). CDR3 length: 12 amino acids. Germline values: CDR1 SGHDN, CDR2 FVKESK. Trimming removed 2 bases at V and 9 bases at J, with 10 bases between. CDR3 nucleotide sequence: TGTGCCAGCAGCCAAACCCTAGCCTCCCAGTACTTC. Translated, it gives CASSQTLASQYF.

This chain connects TRBV7-3 to TRBJ1-1; 8 positions agree with TRBD1. The CDR3 consists of 15 residues. The germline CDR1 and CDR2 sequences are SGHTA and FQGTGA. Trimming removed 5 bases from V and 1 base from J; junction bases left unmatched: 6. DNA of the CDR3: TGTGCCAGCAGCGTCTCCGGGACAGGGAACACTGAAGCTTTCTTT. Protein: CASSVSGTGNTEAFF.

This chain links TRBV28 with TRBJ2-3; D not resolved. Trimming shortened V by 2 bases and J by 0 bases, and 6 bases separated the two germline ends. The CDR3 length is 14 residues. Germline CDR1 MDHEN, CDR2 SYDVKM. CDR3 in amino acids: CASSLTTSTDTQYF. The CDR3 region has the DNA TGTGCCAGCAGTTTAACTACTAGCACAGATACGCAGTATTTT.

This clone showed up just once. The chain uses TRBV7-9 and TRBJ1-4; D unclear. The CDR3 runs 16 residues. Germline CDR1 SEHNR, CDR2 FQNEAQ (reference sequence). The V end was cut by 1 base, the J end by 3 bases, with 12 bases between. The CDR3 DNA sequence: TGTGCCAGCAGCTTAGGGGTACGGGCGTCTAATGAAAAACTGTTTTTT. Translated: CASSLGVRASNEKLFF.

The chain links TRBV7-9 to TRBJ2-5, with TRBD2 matching over 9 bases. In germline, CDR1 is SEHNR, CDR2 FQNEAQ (reference sequence). The CDR3 sequence is 14 residues long. V dropped 8 bases and J dropped 5; count of bases not matched to a gene: 9. In DNA, the CDR3 is TGTGCCAGCCGGACCGATAGCGGGGGTGAGACCCAGTACTTC. Amino acids: CASRTDSGGETQYF.

This rearrangement joins TRBV7-9 to TRBJ1-1, with a possible D match to TRBD1 (5 bases). The CDR3 contains 18 residues. Between the trimmed V and J ends, which lost 0 bases and 5 bases, there was a span of 22 bases. CDR1 SEHNR and CDR2 FQNEAQ come from the germline V gene (reference sequence). CDR3 sequence reads: CASSLARIGVGKGTEAFF. CDR3 sequence (DNA): TGTGCCAGCAGCTTAGCCAGGATCGGGGTGGGGAAGGGGACTGAAGCTTTCTTT.

The rearrangement joins TRBV6-1 to TRBJ2-7; 9 bases line up with TRBD1. V gave up 7 bases and J gave up 1 base; unmatched junction bases: 2. This CDR3 region has 13 residues. CDR1 is MNHNS and CDR2 is SASEGT in the germline V gene. The CDR3 is CASTGTGSYEQYV. In nucleotides, the CDR3 is TGTGCCAGCACCGGGACAGGGTCCTACGAGCAGTACGTC.

This clone is a singleton in its sample. This chain's CDR3 is CASSLNRLEQYF. For the CDR3, the DNA is TGTGCCAGCAGTTTAAATCGTTTAGAGCAGTACTTC. V usage is TRBV28 and J usage is TRBJ2-7; no clear D gene. V lost 2 bases and J 7 bases, leaving 9 bases between the germline ends. CDR1 is MDHEN and CDR2 is SYDVKM in the germline V gene. This CDR3 comprises 12 residues.

The CDR3, as DNA: TGCGCCAGCAGCCAAGATAGGACTAGCGGCTACAATGAGCAGTTCTTC. Protein: CASSQDRTSGYNEQFF. The chain uses TRBV4-3 and TRBJ2-1, with TRBD2 matching 10 bases. The CDR3 is made up of 16 amino acids. Germline V gives CDR1 LGHNA, CDR2 YSLEER. The junction had 2 bases not matched to a gene; V was cut back by 0 bases and J by 3 bases.

The chain has TRBV4-1 and TRBJ2-2, with D perhaps matching TRBD1 or TRBD2 (6 bases each). Trimming left V 0 bases short and J 1 base short, with 18 bases between. Germline V gene data show CDR1 as MGHRA and CDR2 as YSYEKL. The CDR3 sequence is 19 residues long. The chain's CDR3 is CASSQEGGARGLNTGELFF. The CDR3 nucleotides are TGCGCCAGCAGCCAAGAGGGGGGTGCCCGGGGGCTGAACACCGGGGAGCTGTTTTTT.

This chain joins TRBV4-1 and TRBJ2-7, with 11 bases aligning to TRBD2. CDR3 length: 19 amino acids. Germline assignment: CDR1 MGHRA and CDR2 YSYEKL. V lost 0 bases, J lost 2 bases, and 12 bases stayed unmatched. The CDR3 DNA is TGCGCCAGCAGCCAAGAGGGCAGGCTAGCGGGAGGAGGGACCTACGAGCAGTACTTC. Translating gives CASSQEGRLAGGGTYEQYF.

This sequence joins TRBV19 and TRBJ2-7; 10 nucleotides agree with TRBD1. This CDR3 has 17 residues. Germline V gene data show CDR1 as LNHDA and CDR2 as SQIVND (reference sequence). V was clipped by 5 bases and J by 4 bases; unmatched bases: 14. This chain's CDR3 is CASSAFGTPGQGYEQYF. The CDR3 coding sequence is TGTGCCAGTAGTGCATTCGGAACACCGGGACAGGGGTACGAGCAGTACTTC.

The CDR3 DNA reads as TGTGCCAGCAGCTCGGTGGAAGGGGGGACCCAAGAGACCCAGTACTTC. It is translated as CASSSVEGGTQETQYF. The chain carries TRBV7-9 and TRBJ2-5; either TRBD1 or TRBD2 may fit D (6 bases each). CDR3 length equals 16 residues. CDR1 and CDR2 from the germline V gene are SEHNR and FQNEAQ (reference sequence). Trimming stripped 4 bases from V and 1 base from J, with 16 bases between.

The DNA for the CDR3 is TGTGCCAGCAGCTCACAGATGGGCCTGGGCACAGATACGCAGTATTTT. This gives the protein CASSSQMGLGTDTQYF. The V call is TRBV5-4, the J call TRBJ2-3, with D unresolved. The CDR3 sequence is 16 residues long. Trimming removed 3 bases at V and 1 base at J, with 15 bases between. Germline loops: CDR1 SGHNT, CDR2 YYREEE (reference sequence).

This clone was seen once. The chain links TRBV10-3 to TRBJ2-1; TRBD2 is a possible D gene (6 bases). CDR1 is ENHRY and CDR2 is SYGVKD in the germline V gene. The length of the CDR3 is 12 residues. V lost 9 bases and J lost 9, with 15 bases in between. The CDR3 region has the DNA TGTGCCATTTCCACGGGAGATACTGAGCAGTTCTTC. This codes for CAISTGDTEQFF.

The rearrangement links TRBV10-2 to TRBJ2-1; D is ambiguous. Germline V gene lookup returns CDR1 WSHSY and CDR2 SAAADI. The CDR3 length is 11 residues. V lost 6 bases to trimming and J lost 7 bases, with 7 bases between them. The CDR3 here is CASRLGNEQFF. CDR3 nucleotides: TGCGCCAGCAGACTTGGGAATGAGCAGTTCTTC.

The chain uses TRBV7-9 and TRBJ2-7, with a weak D call TRBD1 (5 bases). The CDR3 totals 13 residues. The germline V and J ends were trimmed by 5 bases and 5 bases, with 13 bases remaining between them. Germline V lookup: CDR1 SEHNR, CDR2 FQNEAQ (reference sequence). The CDR3 sequence: CASSTDSKHEQYF. CDR3 DNA: TGTGCCAGCAGCACCGACAGTAAACACGAGCAGTACTTC.

This chain uses TRBV9 with TRBJ2-6; D possibly corresponds to TRBD1 (7 bases). V shed 3 bases and J shed 1 base, with 14 bases lying between them. The CDR3 has 17 amino acids. Germline-derived CDR1 and CDR2 are SGDLS and YYNGEE. DNA of the CDR3: TGTGCCAGCAGCGGACAGGGAGGTTTTTCTGGGGCCAACGTCCTGACTTTC. Translation gives CASSGQGGFSGANVLTF.

The chain recombines TRBV27 with TRBJ1-5; TRBD1 agrees at 8 bases. CDR3 size: 14 residues. Germline V lookup: CDR1 MNHEY, CDR2 SMNVEV (reference sequence). The V gene end was trimmed by 6 bases and the J gene end by 9 bases; junction bases not matched to a gene: 10. The CDR3 DNA reads TGTGCCAGCAGCTATGGACAGGGTGTCGGGCCCCAGCATTTT. Amino acid sequence: CASSYGQGVGPQHF.

V gene TRBV29-1 combines with J gene TRBJ1-1; D uncertain. Per the germline V gene, CDR1 is SQVTM and CDR2 is ANQGSEA. The length of the CDR3 is 11 residues. The germline V and J ends were trimmed by 5 bases and 4 bases, with 8 bases remaining between them. CDR3 region: CSVLLATEAFF. The CDR3, as DNA: TGCAGCGTTCTCCTCGCCACTGAAGCTTTCTTT. The full variable domain, with the rest looked up from reference TRBV29-1 and TRBJ1-1, is SAVISQKPSRDICQRGTSLTIQCQVDSQVTMMFWYRQQPGQSLTLIATANQGSEATYESGFVIDKFPISRPNLTFSTLTVSNMSPEDSSIYLCSVLLATEAFFGQGTRLTVV.

This chain uses TRBV6-6 with TRBJ2-2, with D possibly matching TRBD2 (5 bases). Germline V gene sequence: CDR1 MNHNY, CDR2 SVGAGI (reference sequence). V shed 5 bases and J shed 4 bases, with 17 bases lying between them. CDR3 length: 16 residues. The DNA for the CDR3 is TGTGCCAGCAGTCATACTGTCCGGGCGGGCACCGGGGAGCTGTTTTTT. It encodes CASSHTVRAGTGELFF.

This rearrangement joins TRBV7-9 to TRBJ1-2; possible D gene TRBD1, 5 bases. Trimming pared 3 bases from V and 4 bases from J, leaving 12 bases between. Germline values: CDR1 SEHNR, CDR2 FQNEAQ (reference sequence). The CDR3 runs 14 residues. The CDR3 DNA reads TGTGCCAGCAGCTTGACTGAGGGGACCTATGGCTACACCTTC. Amino acid sequence: CASSLTEGTYGYTF. Variable domain in full (rest from reference TRBV7-9 and TRBJ1-2): DTGVSQNPRHKITKRGQNVTFRCDPISEHNRLYWYRQTLGQGPEFLTYFQNEAQLEKSRLLSDRFSAERPKGSFSTLEIQRTEQGDSAMYLCASSLTEGTYGYTFGSGTRLTVV.

This rearrangement joins TRBV5-1 to TRBJ2-1, with TRBD2 matching 12 bases. The CDR3 is 18 residues long. With 4 bases clipped from V and 3 bases from J, the junction kept 11 bases outside the gene matches. Germline V gene lookup returns CDR1 SGHRS and CDR2 YFSETQ. The CDR3 bases are TGCGCCAGCAGCCCGGGACTAGCGGGCACCTTTCGCTACAATGAGCAGTTCTTC. It specifies CASSPGLAGTFRYNEQFF.

This clone was counted between two and nine times. The chain has TRBV6-6 and TRBJ2-1, with 10 nucleotides matching TRBD2. Germline-derived CDR1 and CDR2 are MNHNY and SVGAGI (reference sequence). This CDR3 contains 15 residues. The V segment lost 2 bases and the J segment 6 bases; nucleotides outside the gene matches: 4. In DNA, the CDR3 is TGTGCCAGCAGTTACCTAGCGGGAGAGGGCAATGAGCAGTTCTTC. Translated: CASSYLAGEGNEQFF.

In DNA, the CDR3 is TGTGCCAGCAGCTTAGAAGGGGGATCCGCCTACGAGCAGTACTTC. Its translation: CASSLEGGSAYEQYF. The chain carries TRBV7-6 and TRBJ2-7; tentatively, D is TRBD1 (6 bases). Germline lookup yields CDR1 SGHVS and CDR2 FNYEAQ. The V end was cut by 1 base, the J end by 2 bases, with 12 bases between. The CDR3 is 15 amino acids.